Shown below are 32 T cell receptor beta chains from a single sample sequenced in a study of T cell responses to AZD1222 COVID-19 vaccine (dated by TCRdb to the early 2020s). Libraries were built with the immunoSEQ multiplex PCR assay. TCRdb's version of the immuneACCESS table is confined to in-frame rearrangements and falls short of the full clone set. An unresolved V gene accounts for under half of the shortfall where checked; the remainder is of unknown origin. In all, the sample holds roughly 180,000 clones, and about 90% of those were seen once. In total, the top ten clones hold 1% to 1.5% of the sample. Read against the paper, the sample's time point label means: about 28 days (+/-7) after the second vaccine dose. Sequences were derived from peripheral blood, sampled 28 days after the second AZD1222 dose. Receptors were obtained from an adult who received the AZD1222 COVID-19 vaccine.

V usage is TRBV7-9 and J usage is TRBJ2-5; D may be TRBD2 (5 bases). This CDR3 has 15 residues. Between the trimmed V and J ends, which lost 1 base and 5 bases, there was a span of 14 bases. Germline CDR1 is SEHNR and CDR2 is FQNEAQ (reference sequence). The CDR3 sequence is CASSLGGPPGETQYF. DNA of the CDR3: TGTGCCAGCAGCTTAGGAGGGCCGCCGGGGGAGACCCAGTACTTC.

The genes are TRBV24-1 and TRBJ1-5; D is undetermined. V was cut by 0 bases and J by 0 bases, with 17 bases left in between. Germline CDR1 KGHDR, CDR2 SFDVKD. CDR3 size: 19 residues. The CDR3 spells CATSDLHLVQTYSNQPQHF. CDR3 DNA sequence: TGTGCCACCAGTGATTTGCATTTAGTCCAGACTTATAGCAATCAGCCCCAGCATTTT.

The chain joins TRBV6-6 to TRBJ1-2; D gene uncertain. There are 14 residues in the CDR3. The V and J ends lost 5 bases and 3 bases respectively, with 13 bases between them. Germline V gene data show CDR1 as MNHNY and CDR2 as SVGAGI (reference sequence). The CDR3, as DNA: TGTGCCAGCAGTCTTCAAGGGAATGACTATGGCTACACCTTC. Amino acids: CASSLQGNDYGYTF.

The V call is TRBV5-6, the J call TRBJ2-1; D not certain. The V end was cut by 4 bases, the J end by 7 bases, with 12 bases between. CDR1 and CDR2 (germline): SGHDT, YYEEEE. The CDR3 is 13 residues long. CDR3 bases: TGTGCCAGCAGCCGAAAATGGGGAAATGAGCAGTTCTTC. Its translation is CASSRKWGNEQFF.

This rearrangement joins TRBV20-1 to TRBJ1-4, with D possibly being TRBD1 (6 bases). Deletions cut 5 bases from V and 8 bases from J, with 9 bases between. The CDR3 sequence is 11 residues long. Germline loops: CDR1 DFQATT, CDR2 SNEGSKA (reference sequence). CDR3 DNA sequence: TGCAGTGCTCCTAGGGGGGAAAAACTGTTTTTT. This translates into CSAPRGEKLFF.

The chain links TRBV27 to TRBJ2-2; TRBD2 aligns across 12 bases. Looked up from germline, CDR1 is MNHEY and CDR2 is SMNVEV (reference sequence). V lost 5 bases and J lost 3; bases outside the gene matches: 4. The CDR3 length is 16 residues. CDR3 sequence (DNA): TGTGCCAGCAGTCTACTAGCGGGGGGTCACACCGGGGAGCTGTTTTTT. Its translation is CASSLLAGGHTGELFF.

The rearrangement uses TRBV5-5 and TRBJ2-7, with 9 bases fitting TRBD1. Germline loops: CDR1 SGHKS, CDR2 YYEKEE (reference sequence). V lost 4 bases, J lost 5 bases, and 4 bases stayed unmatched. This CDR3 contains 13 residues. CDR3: CASSGQGKNEQYF. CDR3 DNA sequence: TGTGCCAGCAGCGGACAGGGGAAGAACGAGCAGTACTTC.

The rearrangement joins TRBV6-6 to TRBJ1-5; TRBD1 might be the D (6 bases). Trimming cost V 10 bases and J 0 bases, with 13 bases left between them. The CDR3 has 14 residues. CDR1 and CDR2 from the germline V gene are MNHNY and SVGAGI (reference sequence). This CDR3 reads CATWGPYSNQPQHF. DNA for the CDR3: TGTGCCACCTGGGGGCCGTATAGCAATCAGCCCCAGCATTTT.

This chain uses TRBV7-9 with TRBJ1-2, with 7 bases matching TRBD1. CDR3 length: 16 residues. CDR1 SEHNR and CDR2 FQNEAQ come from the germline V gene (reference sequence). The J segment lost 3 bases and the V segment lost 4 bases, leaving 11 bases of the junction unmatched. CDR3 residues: CASSSQDRVYDYGYTF. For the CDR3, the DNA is TGTGCCAGCAGCTCCCAAGACAGGGTCTATGACTATGGCTACACCTTC.

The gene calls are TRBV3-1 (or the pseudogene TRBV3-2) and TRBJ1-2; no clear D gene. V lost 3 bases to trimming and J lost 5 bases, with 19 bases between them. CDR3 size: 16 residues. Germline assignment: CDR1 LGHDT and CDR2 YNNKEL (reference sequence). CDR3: CASSHNSGRSTYGYTF. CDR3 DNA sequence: TGTGCCAGCAGCCACAACTCGGGCAGGTCCACTTATGGCTACACCTTC.

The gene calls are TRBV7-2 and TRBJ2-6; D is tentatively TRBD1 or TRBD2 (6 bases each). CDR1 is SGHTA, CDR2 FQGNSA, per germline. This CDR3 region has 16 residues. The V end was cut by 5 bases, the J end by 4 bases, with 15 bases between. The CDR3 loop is CASSMPSGGGANVLTF. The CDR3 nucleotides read TGTGCCAGCAGCATGCCCTCCGGGGGCGGGGCCAACGTCCTGACTTTC.

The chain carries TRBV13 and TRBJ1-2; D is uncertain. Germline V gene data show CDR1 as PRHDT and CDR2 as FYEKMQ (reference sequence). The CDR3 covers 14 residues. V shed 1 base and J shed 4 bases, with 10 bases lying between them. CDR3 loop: CASSLAGFGYGYTF. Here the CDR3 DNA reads TGTGCCAGCAGCTTAGCTGGGTTTGGCTATGGCTACACCTTC.

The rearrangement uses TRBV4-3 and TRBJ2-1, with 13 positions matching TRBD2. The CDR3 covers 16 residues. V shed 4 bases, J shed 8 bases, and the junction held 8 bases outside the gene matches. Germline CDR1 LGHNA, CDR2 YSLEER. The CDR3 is CASSPQGGTSGDEQFF. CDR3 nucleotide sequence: TGCGCCAGCAGCCCCCAGGGAGGGACTAGCGGGGATGAGCAGTTCTTC.

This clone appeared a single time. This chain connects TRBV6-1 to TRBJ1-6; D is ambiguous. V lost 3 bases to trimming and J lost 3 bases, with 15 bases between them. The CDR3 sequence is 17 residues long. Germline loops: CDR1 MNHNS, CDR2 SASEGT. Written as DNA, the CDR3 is TGTGCCAGCAGTGAGGTTCCCTGGCAGGACTATAATTCACCCCTCCACTTT. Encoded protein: CASSEVPWQDYNSPLHF.

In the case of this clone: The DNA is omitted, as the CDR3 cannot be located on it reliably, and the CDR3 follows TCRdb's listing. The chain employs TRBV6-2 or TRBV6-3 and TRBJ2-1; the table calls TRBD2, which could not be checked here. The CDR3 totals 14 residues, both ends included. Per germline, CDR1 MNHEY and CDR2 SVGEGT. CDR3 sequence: CASSFGEGGNEQFF.

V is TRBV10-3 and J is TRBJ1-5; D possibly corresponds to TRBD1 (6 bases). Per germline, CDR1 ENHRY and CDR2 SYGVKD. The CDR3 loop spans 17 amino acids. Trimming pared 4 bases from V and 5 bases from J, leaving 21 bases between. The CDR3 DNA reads TGTGCCATCAGTGGGGGGCAGGGCAACTCGCAGGATCAGCCCCAGCATTTT. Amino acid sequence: CAISGGQGNSQDQPQHF.

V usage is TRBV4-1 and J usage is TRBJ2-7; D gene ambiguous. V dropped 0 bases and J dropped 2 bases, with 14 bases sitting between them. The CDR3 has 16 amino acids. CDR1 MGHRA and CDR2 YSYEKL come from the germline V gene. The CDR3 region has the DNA TGCGCCAGCAGCCAAGAAGGCGTGGCCGGAGCCTACGAGCAGTACTTC. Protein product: CASSQEGVAGAYEQYF.

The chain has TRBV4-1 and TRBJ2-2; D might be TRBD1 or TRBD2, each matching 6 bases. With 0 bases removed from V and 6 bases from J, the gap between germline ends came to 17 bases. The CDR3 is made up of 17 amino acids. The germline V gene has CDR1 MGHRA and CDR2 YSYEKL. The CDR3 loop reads CASSQDPIRGASGELFF. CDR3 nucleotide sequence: TGCGCCAGCAGCCAAGATCCAATTAGGGGGGCATCCGGGGAGCTGTTTTTT.

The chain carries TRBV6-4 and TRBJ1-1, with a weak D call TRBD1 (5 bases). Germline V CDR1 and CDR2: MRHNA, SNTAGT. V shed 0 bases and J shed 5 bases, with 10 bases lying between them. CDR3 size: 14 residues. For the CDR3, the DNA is TGTGCCAGCAGTGACTCGGGGGGACGGACTGAAGCTTTCTTT. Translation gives CASSDSGGRTEAFF.

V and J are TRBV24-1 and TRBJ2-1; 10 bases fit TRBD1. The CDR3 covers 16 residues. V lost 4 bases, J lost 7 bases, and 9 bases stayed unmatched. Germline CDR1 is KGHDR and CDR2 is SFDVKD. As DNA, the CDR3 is TGTGCCACCAGTGACCCCGGGACAGGGGTGAGAAATGAGCAGTTCTTC. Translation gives CATSDPGTGVRNEQFF.

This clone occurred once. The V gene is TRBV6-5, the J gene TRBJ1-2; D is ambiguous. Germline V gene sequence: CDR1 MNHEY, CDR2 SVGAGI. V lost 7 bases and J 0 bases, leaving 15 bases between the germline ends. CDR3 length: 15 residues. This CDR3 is CASNTPGLANYGYTF. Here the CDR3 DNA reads TGTGCCAGCAATACCCCGGGCCTCGCTAACTATGGCTACACCTTC.

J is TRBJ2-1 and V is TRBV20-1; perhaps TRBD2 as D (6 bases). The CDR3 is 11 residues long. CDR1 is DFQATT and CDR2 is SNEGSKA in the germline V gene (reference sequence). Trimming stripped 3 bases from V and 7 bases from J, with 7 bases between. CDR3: CSASSGNEQFF. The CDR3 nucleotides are TGCAGTGCTAGCAGCGGGAATGAGCAGTTCTTC.

The chain's CDR3 is CASSLKQGGYTF. The CDR3 DNA is TGTGCCAGCAGTCTTAAACAGGGTGGCTACACCTTC. This sequence joins TRBV12-3 or TRBV12-4 and TRBJ1-2; D is possibly TRBD1 (6 bases). V was trimmed by 5 bases and J by 7 bases, leaving 11 bases between them. The CDR3 loop spans 12 amino acids.

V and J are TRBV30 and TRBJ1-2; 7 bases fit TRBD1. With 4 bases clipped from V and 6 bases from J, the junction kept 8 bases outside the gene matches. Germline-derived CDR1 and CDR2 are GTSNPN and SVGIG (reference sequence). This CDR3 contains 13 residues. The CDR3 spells CAWTVTGWNGYTF. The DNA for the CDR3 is TGTGCCTGGACGGTGACAGGGTGGAATGGCTACACCTTC. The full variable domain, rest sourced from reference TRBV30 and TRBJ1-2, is SQTIHQWPATLVQPVGSPLSLECTVEGTSNPNLYWYRQAAGRGLQLLFYSVGIGQISSEVPQNLSASRPQDRQFILSSKKLLLSDSGFYLCAWTVTGWNGYTFGSGTRLTVV.

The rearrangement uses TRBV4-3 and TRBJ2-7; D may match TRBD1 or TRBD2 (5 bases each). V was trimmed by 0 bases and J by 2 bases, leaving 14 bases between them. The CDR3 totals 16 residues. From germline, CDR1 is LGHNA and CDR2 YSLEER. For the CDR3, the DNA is TGCGCCAGCAGCCAAGAATTGGGGGATCGGACCTACGAGCAGTACTTC. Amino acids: CASSQELGDRTYEQYF.

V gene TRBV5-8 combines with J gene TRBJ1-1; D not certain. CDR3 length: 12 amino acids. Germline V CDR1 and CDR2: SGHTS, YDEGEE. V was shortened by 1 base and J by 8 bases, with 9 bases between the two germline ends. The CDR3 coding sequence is TGTGCCAGCAGCTTGCATCGGCAGGAAGCTTTCTTT. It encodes CASSLHRQEAFF.

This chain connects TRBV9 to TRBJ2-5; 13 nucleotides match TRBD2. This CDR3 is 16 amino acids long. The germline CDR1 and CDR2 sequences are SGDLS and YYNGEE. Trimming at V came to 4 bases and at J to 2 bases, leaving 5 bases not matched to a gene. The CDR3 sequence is CASSRGLAGSQETQYF. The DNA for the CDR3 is TGTGCCAGCAGCCGGGGACTAGCGGGGAGTCAAGAGACCCAGTACTTC.

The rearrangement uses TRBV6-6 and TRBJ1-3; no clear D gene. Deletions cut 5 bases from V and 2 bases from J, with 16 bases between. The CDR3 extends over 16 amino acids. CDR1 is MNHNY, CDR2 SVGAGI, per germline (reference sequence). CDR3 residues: CASSRTDPRAGNTIYF. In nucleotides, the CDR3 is TGTGCCAGCAGTAGAACCGACCCGAGGGCTGGAAACACCATATATTTT.

The CDR3 sequence is CASSPRGHTDTEAFF. The CDR3 DNA sequence: TGTGCCAGCAGCCCTAGAGGACACACGGACACTGAAGCTTTCTTT. The chain recombines TRBV2 with TRBJ1-1; D is perhaps TRBD1 (5 bases). V lost 6 bases, J lost 3 bases, and 17 bases lay in between. The CDR3 length is 15 residues. Germline V gives CDR1 SNHLY, CDR2 FYNNEI.

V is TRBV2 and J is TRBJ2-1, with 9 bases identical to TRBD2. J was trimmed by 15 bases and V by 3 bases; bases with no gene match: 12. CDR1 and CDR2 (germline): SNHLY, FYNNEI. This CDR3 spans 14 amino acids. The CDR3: CASSDQGSGGMTFF. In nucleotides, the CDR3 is TGTGCCAGCAGTGACCAAGGAAGCGGGGGGATGACGTTCTTC.

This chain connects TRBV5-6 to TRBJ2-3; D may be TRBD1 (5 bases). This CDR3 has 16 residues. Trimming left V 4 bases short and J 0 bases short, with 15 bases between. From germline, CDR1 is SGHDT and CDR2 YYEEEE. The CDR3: CASSRRIQGSTDTQYF. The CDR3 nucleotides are TGTGCCAGCAGCCGACGAATTCAGGGAAGCACAGATACGCAGTATTTT.

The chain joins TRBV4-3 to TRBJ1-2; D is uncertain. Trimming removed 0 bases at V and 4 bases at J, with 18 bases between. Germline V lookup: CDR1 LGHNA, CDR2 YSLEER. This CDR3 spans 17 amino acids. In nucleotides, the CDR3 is TGCGCCAGCAGCCAAGATTTGTCGCAGAGGGATACCTATGGCTACACCTTC. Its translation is CASSQDLSQRDTYGYTF.